This T cell receptor (beta chain) was recovered during a study of post-analysis software for immune sequencing data. Findings and limits, study-wide: About five TRBV segments were more frequent in patients than controls; TRBV5-6, TRBV5-1 and TRBV20-1 belonged to this group.

The CDR3 has 15 amino acids. V lost 3 bases, J lost 1 base, and 12 bases lay in between. Germline CDR1 reads ENHRY; CDR2 reads SYGVKD. Note on this clonotype: Its antigen is not known.

Presence of unique molecular identifiers characterized the TCR beta cDNA libraries. TCRdb passed the PCR reads through MiXCR, listing each CDR3 protein once. In the table there are 350,000 to 450,000 distinct CDR3 sequences, 39% of which are singletons. The chain employs TRBV10-3 and TRBJ1-2; D call uncertain. The receptor's source is a girl aged 2 to 9 with multiple sclerosis. The sample consisted of blood. Written as DNA, the CDR3 is TGTGCCATCAGTGATAAAGGGTACAGTAACTATGGCTACACCTTC. It specifies CAISDKGYSNYGYTF.